This T cell receptor (beta chain) emerged from a study of technical replicates of blood from several donors. CDR1 and CDR2 from the germline V gene are MDHEN and SYDVKM. The CDR3 consists of 15 residues. With 3 bases removed from V and 5 bases from J, the gap between germline ends came to 14 bases. Some clones are missing from TCRdb's copy, which holds only in-frame ones; the method was immunoSEQ multiplex PCR. Among more than 90,000 clones, around 95% were seen once, and the ten largest hold 0.2% to 0.25%. V gene TRBV28 combines with J gene TRBJ2-1; no clear D gene. This receptor was taken from a human donor in good health. Material for sequencing was T cells isolated from PBMCs. The DNA for the CDR3 is TGTGCCAGCAGTTTGAGGAAGCGCGGTAACAATGAGCAGTTCTTC. The encoded protein is CASSLRKRGNNEQFF.